Each of the 3 T cell receptor beta chains below was sequenced from the same sample in a study of neoadjuvant anti-PD-1 for oral cavity cancer. Time point here: after neoadjuvant nivolumab, at surgical resection. Clones were sequenced by immunoSEQ multiplex PCR, and TCRdb holds only the in-frame ones, with some missing. The sample lists fewer than 90,000 clones; approximately 84% were seen once. The starting material was PBMCs, obtained after nivolumab (anti-PD-1) treatment. The receptors come from a person aged 35-80 years with oral cavity squamous cell carcinoma.

The rearrangement links TRBV30 to TRBJ2-1, with 8 nucleotides matching TRBD2. Trimming took 8 bases from V and 1 from J; bases not matched to a gene: 10. Germline loops: CDR1 GTSNPN, CDR2 SVGIG (reference sequence). The CDR3 consists of 15 residues. The CDR3 is CATRISGASYNEQFF. The CDR3 DNA is TGTGCCACAAGAATTAGCGGGGCGTCCTACAATGAGCAGTTCTTC.

This clone occurred once. This sequence joins TRBV4-2 and TRBJ2-2; D call uncertain. Germline loops: CDR1 LGHNA, CDR2 YNFKEQ. V lost 2 bases and J lost 0, with 7 bases in between. The CDR3 spans 15 residues. The CDR3 spells CASSQQAANTGELFF. The CDR3 coding sequence is TGTGCCAGCAGCCAACAGGCCGCGAACACCGGGGAGCTGTTTTTT.

The rearrangement uses TRBV5-1 and TRBJ2-1, with D perhaps TRBD1 (6 bases). This CDR3 is built from 15 residues. The V end lost 6 bases, the J end lost 7 bases, and 20 bases lay between the germline ends. CDR1 and CDR2 from the germline V gene are SGHRS and YFSETQ. The CDR3 sequence is CASTQQVGRGNEQFF. CDR3 nucleotides: TGCGCCAGCACTCAACAGGTTGGAAGGGGGAATGAGCAGTTCTTC. Drawing the rest from reference TRBV5-1 and TRBJ2-1, the complete variable domain is KAGVTQTPRYLIKTRGQQVTLSCSPISGHRSVSWYQQTPGQGLQFLFEYFSETQRNKGNFPGRFSGRQFSNSRSEMNVSTLELGDSALYLCASTQQVGRGNEQFFGPGTRLTVL.